This T cell receptor beta chain was documented in a study of shared clonotypes between healthy human individuals (dated by TCRdb to about 2020). Describing the broader study: A few men and a couple of women, aged 18 to 49 years, made up the cohort. To estimate repertoire size and how much clonotypes are shared between individuals, the study performed deep sequencing of blood TCR repertoires from a few healthy adults. For each donor, CD4 naive and CD4 memory were each given three plates, CD8 naive was given two plates, and CD8 memory was given one plate. Between about 0.85 and 8.9 billion PBMCs per donor were obtained by leukapheresis. Different laboratories and diverse techniques were used to prepare libraries and sequence TCR repertoires, to increase sequencing depth and limit assay-specific biases. Results the study describes overall, beyond this receptor: About 5% of naive CD4, 3% to 3.5% of naive CD8, approximately 2% of memory CD4, and 0.4% of memory CD8 clonotypes were shared across a handful of donors. Pairwise subsampling led to the expectation that sequencing depth would affect the degree of clonotype sharing among donors. Rarefaction of sorted-subset datasets indicated incomplete sequencing despite the large sequencing depth. Sampling was limited to blood, and TCR repertoires in tissue likely differ from TCR repertoires in blood. Because the study included a small number of donors, the genetic and exposure-history diversity represented was limited. Higher generation probabilities were observed for clonotypes shared by all four sorted-subset donors than for non-shared clonotypes. Naive subsets generally had larger estimated clonotype richness than memory subsets.

In the case of this clone: The target of this receptor is not known. The record has no base qualities; no much larger clone is one base away.

Using the deep immunoSEQ assay, TCR CDR3 regions were amplified from genomic DNA by multiplex PCR. Extracted genomic DNA from each cell subset was spread evenly across all wells of several immunoSEQ 96-well plates, with each plate serving as a replicate. Each replicate PCR for sorted subsets received approximately 220 ng genomic DNA, equal to roughly 29,000 T cell genomes. Purified libraries were quantified with a Qubit 3.0 fluorometer, sized on a Bioanalyzer 2100, and re-quantified with the KAPA Library Quantification kit. Each immunoSEQ 96-well plate was sequenced on its own single-read 150-cycle Illumina NextSeq 550 flow cell. In the authors' own workflow: Because the immunoSEQ output included only junctional sequences and no quality scores, the filtering could not be the same as the filtering used for full-length reads. Sequences were annotated with PyIR, a Python wrapper for IgBLAST v1.9, and V/J genes and CDR3 were assigned using IMGT germline references. Any read was removed if the V/J assignment was weak (E-value above 1e-6), the CDR3 was missing, or the read contained stop codons, out-of-frame junctions, or ambiguous translated residues. V3J clonotypes were defined as sequences sharing an identical inferred V gene, J gene, and CDR3 amino acid sequence. Percentage overlap between repertoires was calculated by dividing the number of shared unique clonotypes by the size of the smaller repertoire. Three approaches were used to assess repertoire richness: RTK rarefaction, the Chao1 estimator, and Recon v2.1 estimates of unobserved clonotypes. Generation probabilities for all TCRbeta clonotypes obtained by the gDNA method from several donors were computed using OLGA. Imported from immuneACCESS, the table was reduced by TCRdb to in-frame sequences with V and J called. These copies leave out some clones; in studies compared against another copy, an unresolved V gene accounts for under half, and the cause of the remainder is not known. V and J calls and clone size follow that table, whereas D and trimming were derived from the DNA. This sample is represented by some 1,400,000 clones; around 97% of them were singletons. Over 1% of the sample comes from the top ten.

Donors were healthy HIV-negative adults with no recently reported acute infections or vaccinations. Every donor was a Caucasian adult residing in Nashville, Tennessee, USA. CD4+ T cells were enriched by magnetic negative selection, after which naive cells were positively selected on CD45RA and the negative fraction was taken as the memory subset. Blood was collected by leukapheresis, and PBMCs were isolated by Ficoll-Histopaque density gradient centrifugation and then cryopreserved in liquid nitrogen vapor phase. Analytical flow cytometry was used to check the purity and quantity of every magnetically sorted T cell population. From each sorted fraction, genomic DNA was isolated and quantified by UV absorbance on a Nanodrop 2000c. The CDR3 holds 17 amino acids from the cysteine to the phenylalanine. The retained sequence is limited to the CDR3, 51 bases, with the frame set at the first base. V is pruned by 3 bases and J by 0 bases, leaving 4 bases of the junction without a gene match. Based on the germline V gene, the CDR1 and CDR2 sequences are MDHEN and SYDVKM.

This sequence was found in a man in his thirties or forties in good health. This sequence uses TRBV28 and TRBJ2-1; 11 bases in the junction line up with TRBD2. Sequencing was done on a sample of naive CD4+ T cells sorted from blood. The cell subset or site label here, explained by the study, means: CD45RA+ positively selected. The CDR3 in this case is CASSFSGRGSSYNEQFF. The DNA sequence reads TGTGCCAGCAGTTTTAGCGGGAGGGGGAGCTCCTACAATGAGCAGTTCTTC.